This TCR beta chain was obtained from a study of identical twins listed by TCRdb under 2016. Concerning the study at large: TCR alpha and beta repertoires from monozygotic twins, unrelated adults of various ages and cord blood were deep-sequenced to test whether fetal clonotypes persist. Replicate twin experiments were performed at different times using different library preparation protocols to rule out contamination. Overall results and qualifications from the work: In beta out-of-frame sequences, excess twin sharing was weaker, because having fewer shared sequences lowered the signal-to-noise ratio. Compared with coincidental sharing between unrelated individuals, an excess of low generation-probability sequences was observed among out-of-frame TCR alpha sequences shared between twins. Invariant T cells such as MAIT and iNKT could partly confound zero-insertion analyses, although diverse VJ usage argued against such confounding for most clonotypes. Recombination models systematically underestimated out-of-frame TCR alpha sharing in monozygotic twins but agreed with sharing between unrelated individuals. Conclusions relied on cross-sectional statistical analysis, since the same donors could not be followed over many years. Abundant cord blood beta clonotypes had fewer insertions, young adult naive repertoires showed a similar but weaker trend, and memory repertoires showed no such trend.

Concerning this clonotype itself: The clone's antigen remains unknown. Base qualities were left out, and no much larger clone turns up one base away.

All donors were healthy Caucasians. The twin cohort comprised three pairs of female monozygotic twins, all aged about 18 to 29 years. The RNA used for TCR libraries was isolated from peripheral blood mononuclear cells. Taken from the germline V gene, the CDR1 and CDR2 loops are MDHEN and SYDVKM. V sheds 1 base and J sheds 15 bases, leaving 31 bases between their ends. There are 18 amino acids in the CDR3, from cysteine to phenylalanine inclusive. The sequence is cut down to CDR3 DNA, 54 bases in frame from base 1. The library came from 5' RACE. Data came from an Illumina HiSeq 2000. Template switching added a universal primer binding site, and the final cDNA carried a unique molecular identifier that allowed TCR cDNA molecules to be counted accurately. Specific primers in the conserved constant-segment region were used to synthesize first-strand cDNA for TCR alpha and beta chains. To control for contamination, every cDNA library was double barcoded, receiving both a SMART-Mk sample barcode and Illumina barcodes. TruSeq adapter sequences along with Illumina sample barcodes were introduced in two successive PCR steps. The Illumina HiSeq platform was used with custom primers to sequence TCR alpha and beta cDNA libraries. The study's own analysis went as follows. Unique molecular identifiers were extracted from raw reads with MiGEC, and CDR3 positions were determined with MiXCR. Recombination models were inferred per individual with the repgenHMM and IGoR tools using an EM algorithm. Shared clonotype analysis was performed with the tcR package in R, normalizing sharing by the product of cloneset sizes. To study raw recombination free of thymic and clonal selection effects, out-of-frame nonproductive sequences were analyzed. TCRdb reworked the public reads: Q25 trimming with fastp, MiXCR clone assembly, productive beta chains retained. One record per CDR3 amino acid sequence lists the most common genes and DNA. These V and J calls derive from TCRdb rather than the authors' analysis. This sample has a few hundred thousand distinct CDR3 sequences in its table, and roughly 9.5% of those were observed once. Around 3.2% of the sample is taken by the ten largest.

Another study also made use of these data, one on yellow fever vaccine responses in identical twins. As that second paper reports: The T cell response to vaccination in identical twins was reported by the authors to appear partly convergent and partly personalized. In the study, vaccine-responding T cell clones were precisely tracked in identical twins.

This receptor was taken from a woman younger than 30 in good health. The chain is assembled from TRBV28 and TRBJ2-4, and TRBD1 may be the D gene, going by 5 matching bases. The material sequenced was PBMCs. Here the CDR3 is given as CASSLSAAGRDSRTGAYF. Read as DNA, the sequence is TGTGCCAGCAGTTTATCGGCAGCAGGACGTGACAGCCGTACTGGGGCGTACTTC.